This TCR beta chain is from a study of radiotherapy plus CTLA-4 blockade in lung cancer. Study-wide background: An objective response was seen in about 17% of patients, and disease control in more than 25%.

Germline assignment: CDR1 MNHEY and CDR2 SMNVEV (reference sequence). The CDR3 loop spans 14 amino acids. Trimming cost V 3 bases and J 8 bases, with 13 bases left between them. Clones were sequenced by immunoSEQ multiplex PCR, and TCRdb holds only the in-frame ones, with some missing. The data show about 120,000 clones, more than 65% seen once. It was focal radiation plus CTLA-4 blockade with ipilimumab that patients with chemo-refractory metastatic non-small-cell lung cancer received. In the case of this clone: The antigen remains unidentified.

Whole-study results and caveats: After treatment with radiotherapy plus ipilimumab, TCR clones that came from the tumor expanded in blood. How blood T cell clones changed early, along with interferon-beta, reportedly forecast response best.

The V call is TRBV27, the J call TRBJ1-4; perhaps TRBD1 as D (6 bases). The sequence was obtained from a human donor with non-small cell lung cancer that progressed on radiotherapy plus ipilimumab. Some clones in this sample may be carry-over from other donors' samples. The source was peripheral blood, collected from a patient treated with radiotherapy plus ipilimumab. CDR3: CASSFSLGGEKLFF. Here the CDR3 DNA reads TGTGCCAGCAGTTTTTCTTTAGGGGGGGAAAAACTGTTTTTT.